The sequence of this TCR beta chain was determined in a study of blood T cell repertoires in COVID-19. Study-wide context: From the United States, Italy and Spain came samples of acute and convalescent COVID-19. PBMCs, B-cell-depleted T cells, or T cells were the source of the cDNA or gDNA that made up the material.

The CDR3 loop spans 12 amino acids. V gave up 6 bases and J gave up 3 bases; unmatched junction bases: 4. CDR1 and CDR2 (germline): GTSNPN, SVGIG (reference sequence). This clone appeared a few times. As processed by the authors: The authors estimated nucleated cell counts from reference gene primer amplification. Libraries were prepared by immunoSEQ multiplex PCR; TCRdb keeps only in-frame clonotypes and omits some of them. The V and J calls and clone size are taken from that table; D and trimming were inferred from the DNA. The table shows just under 65,000 clones, with 65% to 85% occurring only once.

The sequenced sample consisted of peripheral blood. The V gene is TRBV30, the J gene TRBJ1-1, with 7 bases matching TRBD1. The sequence was obtained from a human donor in a cohort sampled during active COVID-19. CDR3 nucleotides: TGTGCCTGTGGACAGGTGTACACTGAAGCTTTCTTT. Amino acids: CACGQVYTEAFF.